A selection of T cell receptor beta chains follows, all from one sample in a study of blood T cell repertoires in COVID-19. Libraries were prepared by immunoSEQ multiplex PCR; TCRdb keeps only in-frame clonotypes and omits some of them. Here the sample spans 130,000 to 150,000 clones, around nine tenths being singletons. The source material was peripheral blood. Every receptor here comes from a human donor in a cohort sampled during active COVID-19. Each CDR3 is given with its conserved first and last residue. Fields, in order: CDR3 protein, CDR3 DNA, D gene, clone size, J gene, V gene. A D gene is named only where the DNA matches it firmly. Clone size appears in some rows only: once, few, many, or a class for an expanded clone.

cdr3_aa: CASSPGTSGDSYNEQFF
cdr3_nt: TGTGCCAGCAGCCCGGGGACTAGCGGGGACTCCTACAATGAGCAGTTCTTC
d_call: TRBD2
clone_size: .
j_call: TRBJ2-1
v_call: TRBV4-2

cdr3_aa: CASSTGPTNEKLFF
cdr3_nt: TGTGCCAGCAGCACAGGGCCAACTAATGAAAAACTGTTTTTT
d_call: .
clone_size: .
j_call: TRBJ1-4
v_call: TRBV6-9

cdr3_aa: CASSGQGARGEQYF
cdr3_nt: TGTGCCAGCAGCGGACAGGGGGCGCGTGGCGAGCAGTACTTC
d_call: TRBD1
clone_size: few
j_call: TRBJ2-7
v_call: TRBV9

cdr3_aa: CASSLRQGAGEQYF
cdr3_nt: TGTGCCAGCAGCTTAAGACAGGGGGCCGGGGAGCAGTACTTC
d_call: TRBD1
clone_size: .
j_call: TRBJ2-7
v_call: TRBV7-2

cdr3_aa: CASSLERQWAEQFF
cdr3_nt: TGTGCCAGCAGCTTAGAACGCCAATGGGCGGAGCAGTTCTTC
d_call: .
clone_size: once
j_call: TRBJ2-1
v_call: TRBV7-2

cdr3_aa: CASSSTGGIREQYF
cdr3_nt: TGTGCCAGCAGTTCCACAGGGGGAATTCGCGAGCAGTACTTC
d_call: TRBD1
clone_size: once
j_call: TRBJ2-7
v_call: TRBV27

cdr3_aa: CASSRLVLHVRTEAFF
cdr3_nt: TGCGCCAGCAGTCGATTAGTCCTTCACGTACGTACTGAAGCTTTCTTT
d_call: .
clone_size: .
j_call: TRBJ1-1
v_call: TRBV23-1

cdr3_aa: CAWSVGSAGGTDTQYF
cdr3_nt: TGTGCCTGGAGTGTTGGATCGGCCGGGGGTACAGATACGCAGTATTTT
d_call: .
clone_size: .
j_call: TRBJ2-3
v_call: TRBV30

cdr3_aa: CAISDGQGAGNIQYF
cdr3_nt: TGTGCCATCAGTGACGGACAGGGGGCGGGAAACATTCAGTACTTC
d_call: TRBD1
clone_size: .
j_call: TRBJ2-4
v_call: TRBV10-3

cdr3_aa: CASSQRQGAVSPLHF
cdr3_nt: TGTGCCAGCAGCCAGCGACAGGGGGCTGTTTCACCCCTCCACTTT
d_call: TRBD1
clone_size: once
j_call: TRBJ1-6
v_call: TRBV4-2

cdr3_aa: CASSLVFFGTGGANEKLFF
cdr3_nt: TGTGCCAGCAGCTTGGTTTTTTTTGGGACAGGGGGCGCAAATGAAAAACTGTTTTTT
d_call: TRBD1
clone_size: .
j_call: TRBJ1-4
v_call: TRBV5-5

cdr3_aa: CASRLGAHNQYPQHF
cdr3_nt: TGTGCCAGCAGACTGGGGGCACACAATCAGTACCCCCAGCATTTT
d_call: .
clone_size: .
j_call: TRBJ1-5
v_call: TRBV6-5

cdr3_aa: CASSMGTSDNEQFF
cdr3_nt: TGTGCCAGTAGTATGGGGACTAGCGACAATGAGCAGTTCTTC
d_call: TRBD2
clone_size: .
j_call: TRBJ2-1
v_call: TRBV19

cdr3_aa: CASSQGQGTLYGYTF
cdr3_nt: TGTGCCAGCAGCCAAGGACAGGGAACATTATATGGCTACACCTTC
d_call: TRBD1
clone_size: .
j_call: TRBJ1-2
v_call: TRBV14

cdr3_aa: CASSQDLGDRSRFRNTIYF
cdr3_nt: TGTGCCAGCAGCCAAGATCTCGGAGATCGTTCAAGATTCCGAAACACCATATATTTT
d_call: .
clone_size: .
j_call: TRBJ1-3
v_call: TRBV4-2

cdr3_aa: CASSPLLSTTIYF
cdr3_nt: TGTGCCAGCAGTCCCCTTCTCTCTACCACCATATATTTT
d_call: .
clone_size: .
j_call: TRBJ1-3
v_call: TRBV2

cdr3_aa: CASSFWTSGRRAEQFF
cdr3_nt: TGTGCCAGCAGTTTTTGGACTAGCGGGAGACGGGCTGAGCAGTTCTTC
d_call: TRBD2
clone_size: .
j_call: TRBJ2-1
v_call: TRBV28

cdr3_aa: CASSPMVAGTSTDTQYF
cdr3_nt: TGTGCCAGCTCACCTATGGTAGCGGGGACAAGCACAGATACGCAGTATTTT
d_call: TRBD2
clone_size: .
j_call: TRBJ2-3
v_call: TRBV18

cdr3_aa: CASTPGTGAPFRTGELFF
cdr3_nt: TGTGCCAGCACTCCCGGGACAGGGGCCCCCTTTCGCACCGGGGAGCTGTTTTTT
d_call: TRBD1
clone_size: .
j_call: TRBJ2-2
v_call: TRBV28

cdr3_aa: CAISESTDMNTEAFF
cdr3_nt: TGTGCCATCAGTGAGTCAACAGATATGAACACTGAAGCTTTCTTT
d_call: .
clone_size: .
j_call: TRBJ1-1
v_call: TRBV10-3

cdr3_aa: CASSQGSYEQYF
cdr3_nt: TGTGCCAGTTCACAGGGTTCGTACGAGCAGTACTTC
d_call: .
clone_size: .
j_call: TRBJ2-7
v_call: TRBV11-3

cdr3_aa: CASSLAGQAAPLHF
cdr3_nt: TGTGCCAGCAGCTTAGCGGGACAGGCGGCACCCCTCCACTTT
d_call: TRBD1
clone_size: .
j_call: TRBJ1-6
v_call: TRBV9

cdr3_aa: CASSYRGETQYF
cdr3_nt: TGTGCCAGCAGTTATCGGGGAGAGACCCAGTACTTC
d_call: .
clone_size: .
j_call: TRBJ2-5
v_call: TRBV6-5

cdr3_aa: CATSDPHRTRNEQFF
cdr3_nt: TGTGCCACCAGTGACCCCCACAGGACTAGGAATGAGCAGTTCTTC
d_call: TRBD2
clone_size: .
j_call: TRBJ2-1
v_call: TRBV24-1

cdr3_aa: CASSPSPTGSNYGYTF
cdr3_nt: TGTGCCAGCAGTCCCTCCCCGACAGGCTCCAACTATGGCTACACCTTC
d_call: .
clone_size: .
j_call: TRBJ1-2
v_call: TRBV27

cdr3_aa: CAWRLESHQPQHF
cdr3_nt: TGTGCCTGGAGACTAGAAAGTCATCAGCCCCAGCATTTT
d_call: .
clone_size: .
j_call: TRBJ1-5
v_call: TRBV30

cdr3_aa: CASSEGLAGKGTQYF
cdr3_nt: TGCGCCAGCAGCGAGGGACTAGCGGGGAAGGGGACCCAGTACTTC
d_call: TRBD2
clone_size: .
j_call: TRBJ2-5
v_call: TRBV5-1

cdr3_aa: CASSQWTAQETQYF
cdr3_nt: TGTGCCAGCAGTCAATGGACAGCCCAAGAGACCCAGTACTTC
d_call: .
clone_size: once
j_call: TRBJ2-5
v_call: TRBV3-1/TRBV3-2

cdr3_aa: CASSVLAGSNTGELFF
cdr3_nt: TGTGCCAGCAGCGTACTGGCCGGGAGCAACACCGGGGAGCTGTTTTTT
d_call: .
clone_size: once
j_call: TRBJ2-2
v_call: TRBV9

cdr3_aa: CASSFSFSGANVLTF
cdr3_nt: TGTGCCAGCAGCTTTTCCTTCTCTGGGGCCAACGTCCTGACTTTC
d_call: .
clone_size: .
j_call: TRBJ2-6
v_call: TRBV5-6

cdr3_aa: CASSIGKGQISSEQFF
cdr3_nt: TGTGCCAGTAGTATAGGAAAGGGACAAATCTCCAGTGAGCAGTTCTTC
d_call: .
clone_size: few
j_call: TRBJ2-1
v_call: TRBV19

cdr3_aa: CAISFGLAVSTDTQYF
cdr3_nt: TGTGCCATCAGTTTCGGACTAGCGGTTAGCACAGATACGCAGTATTTT
d_call: TRBD2
clone_size: .
j_call: TRBJ2-3
v_call: TRBV10-3

cdr3_aa: CAISEPDREWDEQFF
cdr3_nt: TGTGCCATCAGTGAGCCGGACAGGGAGTGGGATGAGCAGTTCTTC
d_call: TRBD1
clone_size: .
j_call: TRBJ2-1
v_call: TRBV10-3

cdr3_aa: CASRTGGSGANVLTF
cdr3_nt: TGTGCCAGTAGAACAGGGGGCTCTGGGGCCAACGTCCTGACTTTC
d_call: TRBD1
clone_size: few
j_call: TRBJ2-6
v_call: TRBV6-5

cdr3_aa: CASSLGQGAIYGYTF
cdr3_nt: TGTGCCAGCAGCTTGGGACAGGGGGCAATCTATGGCTACACCTTC
d_call: TRBD1
clone_size: .
j_call: TRBJ1-2
v_call: TRBV5-8

cdr3_aa: CASSETGTSGFGETQYF
cdr3_nt: TGTGCCAGCAGTGAAACCGGGACTAGCGGTTTTGGCGAGACCCAGTACTTC
d_call: TRBD2
clone_size: .
j_call: TRBJ2-5
v_call: TRBV2

cdr3_aa: CASKGGAGEKLFF
cdr3_nt: TGTGCCAGCAAAGGAGGGGCGGGTGAAAAACTGTTTTTT
d_call: .
clone_size: .
j_call: TRBJ1-4
v_call: TRBV6-5

cdr3_aa: CASKRDPMNSPLHF
cdr3_nt: TGCGCCAGCAAGCGGGACCCGATGAATTCACCCCTCCACTTT
d_call: .
clone_size: few
j_call: TRBJ1-6
v_call: TRBV5-1